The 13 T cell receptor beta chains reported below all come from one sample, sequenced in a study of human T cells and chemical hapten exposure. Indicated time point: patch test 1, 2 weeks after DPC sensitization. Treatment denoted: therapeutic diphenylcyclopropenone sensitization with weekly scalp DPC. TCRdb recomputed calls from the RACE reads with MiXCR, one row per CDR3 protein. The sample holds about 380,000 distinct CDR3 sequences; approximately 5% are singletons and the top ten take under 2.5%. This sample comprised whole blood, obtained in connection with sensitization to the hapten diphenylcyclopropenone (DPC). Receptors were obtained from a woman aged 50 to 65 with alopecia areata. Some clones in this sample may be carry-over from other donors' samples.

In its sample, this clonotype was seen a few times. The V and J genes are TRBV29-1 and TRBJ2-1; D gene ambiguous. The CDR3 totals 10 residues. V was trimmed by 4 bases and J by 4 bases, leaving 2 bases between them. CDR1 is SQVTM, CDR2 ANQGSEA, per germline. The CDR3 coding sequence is TGCAGCGTTGGATACAATGAGCAGTTCTTC. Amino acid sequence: CSVGYNEQFF.

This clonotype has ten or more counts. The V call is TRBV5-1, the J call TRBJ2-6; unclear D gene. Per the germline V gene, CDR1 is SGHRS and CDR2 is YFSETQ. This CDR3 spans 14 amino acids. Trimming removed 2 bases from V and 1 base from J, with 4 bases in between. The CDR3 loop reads CASSLKSGANVLTF. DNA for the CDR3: TGCGCCAGCAGCTTAAAGTCTGGGGCCAACGTCCTGACTTTC.

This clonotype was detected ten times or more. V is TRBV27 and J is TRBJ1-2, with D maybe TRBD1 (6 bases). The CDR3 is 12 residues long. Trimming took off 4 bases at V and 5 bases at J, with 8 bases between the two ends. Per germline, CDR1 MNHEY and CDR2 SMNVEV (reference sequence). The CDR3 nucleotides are TGTGCCAGCAGTTCCAGGGGTTATGGCTACACCTTC. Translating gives CASSSRGYGYTF.

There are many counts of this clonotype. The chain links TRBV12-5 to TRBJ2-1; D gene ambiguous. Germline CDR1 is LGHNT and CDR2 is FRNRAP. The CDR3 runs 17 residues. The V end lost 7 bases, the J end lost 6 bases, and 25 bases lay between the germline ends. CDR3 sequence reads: CASASVPRETGRNEQFF. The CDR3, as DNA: TGTGCTAGTGCCTCCGTGCCCCGAGAAACCGGGCGCAATGAGCAGTTCTTC.

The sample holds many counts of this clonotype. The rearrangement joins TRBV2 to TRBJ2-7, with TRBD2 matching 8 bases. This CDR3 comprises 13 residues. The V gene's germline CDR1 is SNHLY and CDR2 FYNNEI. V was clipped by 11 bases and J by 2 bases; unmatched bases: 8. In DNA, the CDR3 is TGTGCCTCGGGGGGGGGAACCCCCTACGAGCAGTACTTC. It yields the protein CASGGGTPYEQYF. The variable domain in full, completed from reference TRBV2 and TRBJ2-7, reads EPEVTQTPSHQVTQMGQEVILRCVPISNHLYFYWYRQILGQKVEFLVSFYNNEISEKSEIFDDQFSVERPDGSNFTLKIRSTKLEDSAMYFCASGGGTPYEQYFGPGTRLTVT.

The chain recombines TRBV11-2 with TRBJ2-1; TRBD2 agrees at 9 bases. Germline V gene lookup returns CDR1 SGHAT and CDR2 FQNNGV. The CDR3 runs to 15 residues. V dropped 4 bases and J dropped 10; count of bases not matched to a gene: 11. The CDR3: CASSSTGTSSQEQFF. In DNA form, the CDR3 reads TGTGCCAGCAGCTCAACCGGGACTAGCTCTCAGGAGCAGTTCTTC.

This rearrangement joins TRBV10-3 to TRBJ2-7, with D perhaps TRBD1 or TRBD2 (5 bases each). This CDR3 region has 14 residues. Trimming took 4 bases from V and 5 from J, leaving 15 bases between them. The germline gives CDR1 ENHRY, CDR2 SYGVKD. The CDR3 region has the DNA TGTGCCATCAGTGTCGCAGGAAGGGACCACGAGCAGTACTTC. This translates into CAISVAGRDHEQYF.

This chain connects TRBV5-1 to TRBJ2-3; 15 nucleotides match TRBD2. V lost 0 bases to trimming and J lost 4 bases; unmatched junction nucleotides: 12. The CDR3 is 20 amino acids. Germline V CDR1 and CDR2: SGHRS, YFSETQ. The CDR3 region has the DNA TGCGCCAGCAGCTTGGCCGGACTAGCGGGAGGGGATTTTCGGGCAGATACGCAGTATTTT. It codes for CASSLAGLAGGDFRADTQYF.

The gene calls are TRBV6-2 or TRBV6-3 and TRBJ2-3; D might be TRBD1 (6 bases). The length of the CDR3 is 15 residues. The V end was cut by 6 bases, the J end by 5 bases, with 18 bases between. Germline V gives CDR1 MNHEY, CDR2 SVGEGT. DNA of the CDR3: TGTGCCAGCAGCCCATGGGGGCGGTTTGAAGATACGCAGTATTTT. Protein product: CASSPWGRFEDTQYF.

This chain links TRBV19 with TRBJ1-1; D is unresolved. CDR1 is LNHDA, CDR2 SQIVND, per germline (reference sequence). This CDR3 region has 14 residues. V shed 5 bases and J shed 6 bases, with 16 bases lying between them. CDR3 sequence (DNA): TGTGCCAGTAGTTCCCGTAGCCGGGCGGCTGAAGCTTTCTTT. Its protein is CASSSRSRAAEAFF.

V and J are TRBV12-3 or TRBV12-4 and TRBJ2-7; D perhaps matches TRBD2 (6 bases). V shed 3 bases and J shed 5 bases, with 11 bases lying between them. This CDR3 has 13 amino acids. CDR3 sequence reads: CASSFGEANEQYF. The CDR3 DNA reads TGTGCCAGCAGTTTCGGGGAGGCCAACGAGCAGTACTTC.

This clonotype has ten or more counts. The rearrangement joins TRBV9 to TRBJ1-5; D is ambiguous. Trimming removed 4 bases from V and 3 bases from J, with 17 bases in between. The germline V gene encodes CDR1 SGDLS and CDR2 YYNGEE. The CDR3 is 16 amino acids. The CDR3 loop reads CASSRESLEINQPQHF. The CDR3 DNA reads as TGTGCCAGCAGCCGTGAATCATTAGAGATCAATCAGCCCCAGCATTTT. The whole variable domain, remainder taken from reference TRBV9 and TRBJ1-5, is DSGVTQTPKHLITATGQRVTLRCSPRSGDLSVYWYQQSLDQGLQFLIQYYNGEERAKGNILERFSAQQFPDLHSELNLSSLELGDSALYFCASSRESLEINQPQHFGDGTRLSIL.

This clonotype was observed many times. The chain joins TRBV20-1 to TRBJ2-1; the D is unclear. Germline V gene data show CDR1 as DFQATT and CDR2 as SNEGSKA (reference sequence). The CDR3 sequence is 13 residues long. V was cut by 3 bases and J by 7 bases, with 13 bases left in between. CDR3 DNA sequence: TGCAGTGCTAGTAGGCTAGTGTCGAATGAGCAGTTCTTC. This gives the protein CSASRLVSNEQFF.